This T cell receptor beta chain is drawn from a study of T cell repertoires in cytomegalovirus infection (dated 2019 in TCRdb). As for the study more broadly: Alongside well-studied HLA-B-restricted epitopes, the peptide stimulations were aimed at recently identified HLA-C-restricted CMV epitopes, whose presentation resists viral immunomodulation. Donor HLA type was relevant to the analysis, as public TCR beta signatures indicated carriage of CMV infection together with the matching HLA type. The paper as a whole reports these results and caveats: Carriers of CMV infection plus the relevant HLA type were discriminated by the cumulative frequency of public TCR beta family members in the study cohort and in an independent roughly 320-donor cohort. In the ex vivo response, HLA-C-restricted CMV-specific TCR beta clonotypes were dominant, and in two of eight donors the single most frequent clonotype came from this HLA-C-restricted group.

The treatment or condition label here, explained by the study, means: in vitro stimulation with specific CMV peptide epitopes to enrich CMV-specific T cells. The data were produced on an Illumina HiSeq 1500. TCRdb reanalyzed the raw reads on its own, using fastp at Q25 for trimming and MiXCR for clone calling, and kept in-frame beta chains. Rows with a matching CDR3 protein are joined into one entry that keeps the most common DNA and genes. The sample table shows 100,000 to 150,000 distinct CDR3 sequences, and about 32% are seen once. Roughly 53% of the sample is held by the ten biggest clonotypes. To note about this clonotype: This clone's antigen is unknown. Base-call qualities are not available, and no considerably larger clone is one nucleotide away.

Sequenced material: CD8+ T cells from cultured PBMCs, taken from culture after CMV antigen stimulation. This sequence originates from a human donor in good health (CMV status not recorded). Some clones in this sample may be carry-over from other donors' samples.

The CDR3 reads CASRDRGKGSYNSPLHF. The base sequence is TGTGCCAGCAGGGACAGGGGTAAAGGCTCCTATAATTCACCCCTCCACTTT. The V gene is TRBV6-1 and the J gene is TRBJ1-6; TRBD1 lines up with 9 middle nucleotides. From V the trimming removes 6 bases and from J it removes 0 bases, while the gene matches leave 6 bases of the junction unaccounted for. Per the germline V gene, MNHNS is the CDR1 and SASEGT is the CDR2. Its CDR3 holds 17 amino acids, cysteine through phenylalanine. The only DNA kept is the CDR3, 51 bases in frame from the first base.